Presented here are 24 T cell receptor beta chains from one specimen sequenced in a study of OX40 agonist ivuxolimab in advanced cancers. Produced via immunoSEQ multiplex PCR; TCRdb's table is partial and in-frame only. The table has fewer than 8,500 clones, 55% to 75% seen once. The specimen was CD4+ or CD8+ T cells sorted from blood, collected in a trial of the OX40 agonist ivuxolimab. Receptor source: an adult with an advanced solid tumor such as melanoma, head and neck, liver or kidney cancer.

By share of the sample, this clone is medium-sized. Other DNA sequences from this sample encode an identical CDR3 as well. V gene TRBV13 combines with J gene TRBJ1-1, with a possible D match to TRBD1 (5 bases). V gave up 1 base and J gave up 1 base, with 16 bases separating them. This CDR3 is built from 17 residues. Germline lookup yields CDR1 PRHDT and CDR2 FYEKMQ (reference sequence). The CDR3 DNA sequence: TGTGCCAGCAGCTTAGTCCCGCAGGGTCTTTGGAACACTGAAGCTTTCTTT. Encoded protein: CASSLVPQGLWNTEAFF.

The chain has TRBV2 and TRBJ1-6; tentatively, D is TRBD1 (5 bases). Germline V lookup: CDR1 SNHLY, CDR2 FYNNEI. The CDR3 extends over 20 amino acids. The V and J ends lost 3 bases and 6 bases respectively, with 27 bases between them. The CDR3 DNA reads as TGTGCCAGCAGTGATATTGAGGGAAGGGGCTCCGAGGGCCTTAATTCACCCCTCCACTTT. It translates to CASSDIEGRGSEGLNSPLHF.

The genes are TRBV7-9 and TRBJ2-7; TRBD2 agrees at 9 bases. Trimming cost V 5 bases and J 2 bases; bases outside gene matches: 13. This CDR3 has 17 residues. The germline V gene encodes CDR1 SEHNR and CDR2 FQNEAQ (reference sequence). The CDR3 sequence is CASSPPGSGGRPYEQYF. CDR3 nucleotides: TGTGCCAGCAGCCCCCCGGGTAGCGGGGGCCGACCCTACGAGCAGTACTTC. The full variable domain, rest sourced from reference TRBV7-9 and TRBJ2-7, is DTGVSQNPRHKITKRGQNVTFRCDPISEHNRLYWYRQTLGQGPEFLTYFQNEAQLEKSRLLSDRFSAERPKGSFSTLEIQRTEQGDSAMYLCASSPPGSGGRPYEQYFGPGTRLTVT.

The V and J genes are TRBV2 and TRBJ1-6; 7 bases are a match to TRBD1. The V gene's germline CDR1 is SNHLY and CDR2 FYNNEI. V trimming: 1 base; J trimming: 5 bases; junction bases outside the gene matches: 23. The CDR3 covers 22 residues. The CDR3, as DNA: TGTGCCAGCAGTGAAGGGCCTCACGTGAGGACAGGCCTGAGGAAGGATAATTCACCCCTCCACTTT. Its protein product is CASSEGPHVRTGLRKDNSPLHF.

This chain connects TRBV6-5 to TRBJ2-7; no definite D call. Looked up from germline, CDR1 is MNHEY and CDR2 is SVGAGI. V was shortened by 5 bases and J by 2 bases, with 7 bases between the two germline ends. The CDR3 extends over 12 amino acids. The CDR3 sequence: CASSRAAYEQYF. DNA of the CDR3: TGTGCCAGCAGTCGAGCCGCCTACGAGCAGTACTTC.

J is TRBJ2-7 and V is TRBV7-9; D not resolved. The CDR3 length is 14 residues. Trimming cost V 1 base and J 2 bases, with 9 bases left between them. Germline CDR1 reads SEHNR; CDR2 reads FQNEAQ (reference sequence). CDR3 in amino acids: CASSLDLDPYEQYF. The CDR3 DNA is TGTGCCAGCAGCTTAGATCTAGACCCCTACGAGCAGTACTTC.

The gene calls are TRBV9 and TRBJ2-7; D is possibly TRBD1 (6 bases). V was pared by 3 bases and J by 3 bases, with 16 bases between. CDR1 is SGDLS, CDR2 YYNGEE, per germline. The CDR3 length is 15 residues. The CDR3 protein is CASSAQGSKIYEQYF. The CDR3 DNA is TGTGCCAGCAGCGCACAGGGCTCCAAGATCTACGAGCAGTACTTC. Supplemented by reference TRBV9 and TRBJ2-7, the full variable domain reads DSGVTQTPKHLITATGQRVTLRCSPRSGDLSVYWYQQSLDQGLQFLIQYYNGEERAKGNILERFSAQQFPDLHSELNLSSLELGDSALYFCASSAQGSKIYEQYFGPGTRLTVT.

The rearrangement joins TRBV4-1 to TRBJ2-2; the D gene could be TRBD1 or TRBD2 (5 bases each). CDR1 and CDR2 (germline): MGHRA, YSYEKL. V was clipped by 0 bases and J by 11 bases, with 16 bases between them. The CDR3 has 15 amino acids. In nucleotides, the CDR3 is TGCGCCAGCAGCCAAGATATGGGACGGATCTCTGAGCTGTTTTTT. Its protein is CASSQDMGRISELFF.

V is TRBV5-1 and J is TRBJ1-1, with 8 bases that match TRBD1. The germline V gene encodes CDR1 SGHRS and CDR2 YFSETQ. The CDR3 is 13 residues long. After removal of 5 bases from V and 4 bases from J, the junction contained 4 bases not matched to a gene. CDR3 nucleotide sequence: TGCGCCAGCAGTAGTACAGGGGGCACTGAAGCTTTCTTT. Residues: CASSSTGGTEAFF.

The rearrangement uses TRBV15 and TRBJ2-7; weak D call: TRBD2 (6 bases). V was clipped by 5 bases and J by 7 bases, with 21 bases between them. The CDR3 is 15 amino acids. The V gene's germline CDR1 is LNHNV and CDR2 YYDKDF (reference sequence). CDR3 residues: CATSRLRDSPSEQYF. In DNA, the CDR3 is TGTGCCACCAGCCGCCTTAGGGACTCCCCCAGTGAGCAGTACTTC.

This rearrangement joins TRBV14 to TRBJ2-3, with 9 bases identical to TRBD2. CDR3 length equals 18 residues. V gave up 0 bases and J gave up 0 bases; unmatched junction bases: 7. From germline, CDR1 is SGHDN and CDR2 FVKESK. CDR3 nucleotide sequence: TGTGCCAGCAGCCAAGATTCATGGAGCGGGGGGAGCACAGATACGCAGTATTTT. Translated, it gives CASSQDSWSGGSTDTQYF.

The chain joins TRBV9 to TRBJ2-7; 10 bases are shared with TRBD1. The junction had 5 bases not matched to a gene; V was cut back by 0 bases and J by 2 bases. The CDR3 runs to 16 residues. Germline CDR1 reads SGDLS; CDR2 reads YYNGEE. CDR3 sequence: CASSVGGTGVPYEQYF. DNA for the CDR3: TGTGCCAGCAGCGTAGGGGGGACAGGGGTCCCCTACGAGCAGTACTTC. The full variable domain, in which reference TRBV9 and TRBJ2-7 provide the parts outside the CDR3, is DSGVTQTPKHLITATGQRVTLRCSPRSGDLSVYWYQQSLDQGLQFLIQYYNGEERAKGNILERFSAQQFPDLHSELNLSSLELGDSALYFCASSVGGTGVPYEQYFGPGTRLTVT.

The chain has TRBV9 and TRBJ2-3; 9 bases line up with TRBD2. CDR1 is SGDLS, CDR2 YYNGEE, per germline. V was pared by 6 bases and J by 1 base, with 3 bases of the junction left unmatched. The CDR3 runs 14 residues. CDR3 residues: CASTPSGGTDTQYF. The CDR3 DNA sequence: TGTGCCAGCACCCCTAGCGGGGGCACAGATACGCAGTATTTT. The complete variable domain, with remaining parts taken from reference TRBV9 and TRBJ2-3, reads DSGVTQTPKHLITATGQRVTLRCSPRSGDLSVYWYQQSLDQGLQFLIQYYNGEERAKGNILERFSAQQFPDLHSELNLSSLELGDSALYFCASTPSGGTDTQYFGPGTRLTVL.

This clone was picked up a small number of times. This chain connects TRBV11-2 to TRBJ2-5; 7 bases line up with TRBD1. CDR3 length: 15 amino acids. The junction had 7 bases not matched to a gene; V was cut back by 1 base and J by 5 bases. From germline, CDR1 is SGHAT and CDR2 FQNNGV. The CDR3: CASSLGGGGWETQYF. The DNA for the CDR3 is TGTGCCAGCAGCTTAGGAGGGGGCGGATGGGAGACCCAGTACTTC.

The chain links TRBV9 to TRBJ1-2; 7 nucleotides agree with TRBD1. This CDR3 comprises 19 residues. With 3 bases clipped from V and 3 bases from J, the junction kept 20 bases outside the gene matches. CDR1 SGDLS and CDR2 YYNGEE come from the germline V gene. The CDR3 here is CASSGAETGNRPSDYGYTF. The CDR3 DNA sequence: TGTGCCAGCAGCGGCGCTGAGACAGGGAATCGTCCTAGCGACTATGGCTACACCTTC.

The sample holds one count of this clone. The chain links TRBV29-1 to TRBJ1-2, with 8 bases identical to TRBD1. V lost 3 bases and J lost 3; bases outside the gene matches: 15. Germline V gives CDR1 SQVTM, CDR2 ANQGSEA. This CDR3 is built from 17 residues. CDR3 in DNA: TGCAGCGTTGACGTGCAAATATGGACAGGGACGGACTATGGCTACACCTTC. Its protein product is CSVDVQIWTGTDYGYTF. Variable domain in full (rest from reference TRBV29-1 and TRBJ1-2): SAVISQKPSRDICQRGTSLTIQCQVDSQVTMMFWYRQQPGQSLTLIATANQGSEATYESGFVIDKFPISRPNLTFSTLTVSNMSPEDSSIYLCSVDVQIWTGTDYGYTFGSGTRLTVV.

CDR3: CASSPRAYEQFF. The DNA of the CDR3 is TGTGCCAGCAGCCCCCGCGCGTATGAGCAGTTCTTC. The chain uses TRBV9 and TRBJ2-1; no clear D. Germline loops: CDR1 SGDLS, CDR2 YYNGEE. This CDR3 comprises 12 residues. Trimming shortened V by 4 bases and J by 8 bases, and 10 bases separated the two germline ends.

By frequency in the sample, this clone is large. CDR3 bases: TGTGCCAGCAGCCAAGAGACAGGGGAATCCTACGAGCAGTACTTC. Amino acids: CASSQETGESYEQYF. The chain carries TRBV4-2 and TRBJ2-7, with TRBD1 identical over 8 bases. CDR1 and CDR2 (germline): LGHNA, YNFKEQ. Trimming cost V 0 bases and J 1 base; bases outside gene matches: 2. This CDR3 region has 15 residues.

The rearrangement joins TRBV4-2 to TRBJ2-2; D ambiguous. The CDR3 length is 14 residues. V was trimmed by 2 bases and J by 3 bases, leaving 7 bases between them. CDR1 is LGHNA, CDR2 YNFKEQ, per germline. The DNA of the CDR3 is TGTGCCAGCAGCCAATATCGGGACACCGGGGAGCTGTTTTTT. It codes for CASSQYRDTGELFF.

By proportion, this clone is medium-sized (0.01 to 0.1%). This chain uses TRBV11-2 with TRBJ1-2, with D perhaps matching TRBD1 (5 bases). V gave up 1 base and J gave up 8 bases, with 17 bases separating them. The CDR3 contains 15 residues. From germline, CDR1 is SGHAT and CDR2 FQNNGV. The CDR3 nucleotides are TGTGCCAGCAGCTTAGCCGGGGACTTGGCACCCGGCTACACCTTC. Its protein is CASSLAGDLAPGYTF.

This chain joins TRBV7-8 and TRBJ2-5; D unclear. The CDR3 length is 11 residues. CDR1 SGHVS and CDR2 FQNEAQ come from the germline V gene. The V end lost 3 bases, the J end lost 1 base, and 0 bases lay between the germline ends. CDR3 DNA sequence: TGTGCCAGCAGCTTCCAAGAGACCCAGTACTTC. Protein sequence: CASSFQETQYF.

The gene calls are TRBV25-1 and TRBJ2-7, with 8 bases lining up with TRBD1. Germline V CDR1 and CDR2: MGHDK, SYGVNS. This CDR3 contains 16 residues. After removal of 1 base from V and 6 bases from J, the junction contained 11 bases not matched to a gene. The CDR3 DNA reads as TGTGCCAGCAGTGAATGGGGACAGGACGTTCCCGGCGAGCAGTACTTC. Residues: CASSEWGQDVPGEQYF.

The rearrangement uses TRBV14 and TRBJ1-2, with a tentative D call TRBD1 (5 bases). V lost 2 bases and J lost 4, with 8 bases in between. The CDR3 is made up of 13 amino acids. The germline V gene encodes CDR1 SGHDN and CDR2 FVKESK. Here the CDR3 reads CASSQYTGYGYTF. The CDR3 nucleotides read TGTGCCAGCAGCCAATATACAGGCTATGGCTACACCTTC.

The CDR3 is CASSLGGGANTGELFF. The CDR3 DNA follows: TGTGCCAGCAGCTTAGGAGGGGGTGCGAACACCGGGGAGCTGTTTTTT. The V call is TRBV7-9, the J call TRBJ2-2; maybe TRBD1 (6 bases). V was pared by 1 base and J by 0 bases, with 9 bases between. Germline lookup yields CDR1 SEHNR and CDR2 FQNEAQ (reference sequence). The CDR3 runs to 16 residues. The variable domain in full, with the rest retrieved from reference TRBV7-9 and TRBJ2-2, is DTGVSQNPRHKITKRGQNVTFRCDPISEHNRLYWYRQTLGQGPEFLTYFQNEAQLEKSRLLSDRFSAERPKGSFSTLEIQRTEQGDSAMYLCASSLGGGANTGELFFGEGSRLTVL.